This T cell receptor (beta chain) is from a study of PD-1 blockade in mismatch repair-deficient tumors. This clone appeared once. The germline V gene has CDR1 LGHNA and CDR2 YSLEER. The V segment lost 0 bases and the J segment 3 bases; nucleotides outside the gene matches: 1. The CDR3 has 15 residues. Method: immunoSEQ multiplex PCR; TCRdb's copy keeps in-frame clones and lacks some. Of about 15,000 clones in the sample, 80% to 85% were seen once. This TCR derives from an adult with mismatch repair-deficient cancer. The sample in question was PBMCs, obtained before pembrolizumab treatment. V is TRBV4-3 and J is TRBJ2-7, with 11 bases identical to TRBD2. CDR3 protein: CASSQDTSGSYEQYF. The DNA for the CDR3 is TGCGCCAGCAGCCAAGACACTAGCGGGAGCTACGAGCAGTACTTC.